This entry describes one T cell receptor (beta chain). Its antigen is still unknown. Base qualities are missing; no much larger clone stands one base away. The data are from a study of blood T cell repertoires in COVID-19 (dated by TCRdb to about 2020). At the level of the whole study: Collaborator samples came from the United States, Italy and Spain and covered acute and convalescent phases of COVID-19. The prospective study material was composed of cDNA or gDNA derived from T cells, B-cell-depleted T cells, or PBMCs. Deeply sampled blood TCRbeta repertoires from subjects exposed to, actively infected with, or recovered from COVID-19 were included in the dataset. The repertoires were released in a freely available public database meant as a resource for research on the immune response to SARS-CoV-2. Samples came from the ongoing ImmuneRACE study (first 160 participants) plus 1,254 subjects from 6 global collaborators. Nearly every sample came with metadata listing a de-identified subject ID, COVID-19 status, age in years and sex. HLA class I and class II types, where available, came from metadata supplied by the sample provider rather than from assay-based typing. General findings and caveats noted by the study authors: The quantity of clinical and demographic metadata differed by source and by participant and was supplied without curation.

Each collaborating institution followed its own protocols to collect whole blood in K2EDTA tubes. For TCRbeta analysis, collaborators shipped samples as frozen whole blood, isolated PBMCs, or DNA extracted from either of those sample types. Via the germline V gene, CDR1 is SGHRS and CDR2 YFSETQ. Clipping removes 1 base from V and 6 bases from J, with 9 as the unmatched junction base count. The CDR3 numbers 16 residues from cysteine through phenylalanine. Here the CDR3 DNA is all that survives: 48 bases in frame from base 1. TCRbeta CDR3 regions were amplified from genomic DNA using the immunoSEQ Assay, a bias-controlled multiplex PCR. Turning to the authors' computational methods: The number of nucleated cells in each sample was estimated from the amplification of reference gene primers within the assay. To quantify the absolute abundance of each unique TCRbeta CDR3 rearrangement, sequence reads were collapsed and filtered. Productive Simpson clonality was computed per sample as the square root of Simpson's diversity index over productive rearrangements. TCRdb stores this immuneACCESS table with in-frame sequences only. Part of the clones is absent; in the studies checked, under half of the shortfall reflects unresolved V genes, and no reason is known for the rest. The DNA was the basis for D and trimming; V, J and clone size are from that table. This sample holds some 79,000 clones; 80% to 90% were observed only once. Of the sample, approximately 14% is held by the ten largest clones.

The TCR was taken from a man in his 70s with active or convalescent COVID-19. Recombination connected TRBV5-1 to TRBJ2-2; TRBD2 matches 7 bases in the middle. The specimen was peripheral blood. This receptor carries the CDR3 CASSLFPGRAPGELFF. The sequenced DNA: TGCGCCAGCAGCTTGTTCCCAGGGAGGGCGCCCGGGGAGCTGTTTTTT.